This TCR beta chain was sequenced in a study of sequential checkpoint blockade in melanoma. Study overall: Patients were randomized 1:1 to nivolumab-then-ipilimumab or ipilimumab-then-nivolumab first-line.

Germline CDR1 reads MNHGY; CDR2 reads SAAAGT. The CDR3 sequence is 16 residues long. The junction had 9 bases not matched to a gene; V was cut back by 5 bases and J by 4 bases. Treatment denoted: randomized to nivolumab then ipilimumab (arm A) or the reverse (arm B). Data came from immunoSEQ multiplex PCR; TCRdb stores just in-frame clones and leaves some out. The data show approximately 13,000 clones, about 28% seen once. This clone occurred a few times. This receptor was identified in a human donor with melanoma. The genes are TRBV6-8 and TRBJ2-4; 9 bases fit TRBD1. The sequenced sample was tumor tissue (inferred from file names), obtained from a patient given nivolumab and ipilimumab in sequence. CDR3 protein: CASSHGTGREKNIQYF. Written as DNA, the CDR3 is TGTGCCAGCAGTCATGGGACAGGGAGGGAGAAAAACATTCAGTACTTC.